These T cell receptor beta chains were read from a single sample in a study of T cells expressing NK-cell markers. TCRdb re-called the 5' RACE reads, yielding one record per CDR3 amino acid sequence without DNA. The sample table sets out 550,000 to 600,000 distinct CDR3 sequences. The material sequenced was blood T cells: a sorted CD56 or NKG2C T cell subset, CD4+ or CD8+ T cells, or bulk PBMC T cells (not recorded which). The origin of the receptors is a man aged 18 to 30 in good health. Each CDR3 is given with its conserved first and last residue.

TRBJ2-1 | TRBV7-8 | CASSLARTGMYNEQFF
TRBJ2-5 | TRBV3-1 | CASSQEGGTQETQYF
TRBJ2-1 | TRBV27 | CASGFGGGSYNEQFF
TRBJ2-5 | TRBV18 | CASSLSRQGTMETQYF
TRBJ1-4 | TRBV12-3/TRBV12-4 | CASSFMGPGEKLFF
TRBJ2-1 | TRBV4-3 | CASSQVDLAGPNEQFF
TRBJ2-1 | TRBV12-3/TRBV12-4 | CASNLGTSGSNEQFF
TRBJ2-4 | TRBV6-2/TRBV6-3 | CASRPLGLAGVAKNIQYF
TRBJ2-7 | TRBV6-6 | CASSPDREGEQYF
TRBJ2-2 | TRBV3-1 | CASSQVTSGRSGELFF
TRBJ2-7 | TRBV9 | CASSVVGGHEQYF
TRBJ2-5 | TRBV20-1 | CSARVGTQETQYF
TRBJ2-3 | TRBV27 | CASTHYLDRAEDTQYF
TRBJ2-5 | TRBV7-3 | CASSFFVSGREETQYF
TRBJ2-1 | TRBV12-3/TRBV12-4 | CASSRGGEQFF
TRBJ2-6 | TRBV21-1 | CASTFYRGSGANVLTF